The T cell receptor (beta chain) under discussion was sequenced for a study of shared clonotypes between healthy human individuals. TCRdb keeps only in-frame clones here, not all; method: immunoSEQ multiplex PCR. This table has some 1,400,000 clones, 95% to 97% appearing once. Germline values: CDR1 SGDLS, CDR2 YYNGEE. The length of the CDR3 is 13 residues. Unmatched junction bases numbered 12, after V lost 5 bases and J lost 13 bases. The gene calls are TRBV9 and TRBJ2-1, with 7 bases fitting TRBD2. This sequence originates from a young man in good health. Sequencing was performed on naive CD4+ T cells sorted from blood. Subset specified: CD45RA+ positively selected. CDR3 amino acids: CASSDAGVEIQFF. The CDR3 DNA follows: TGTGCCAGCAGTGATGCGGGAGTGGAGATCCAGTTCTTC.